This T cell receptor (beta chain) was identified in a study of blood T cells in healthy people across ages. Findings of the study overall: Aged donors had fewer naive CD4+ cells and lower diversity than long-lived donors.

It was with a sample-barcoded 5' primer and a J-beta primer mix that a second PCR of about 6 to 12 cycles was run. Every single cDNA molecule received a tag from a template-switch adaptor with 12 random nucleotides. TCRdb passed the 5' RACE reads through MiXCR, listing each CDR3 protein once. The table shows under 2,000,000 distinct CDR3 sequences, with 40% to 55% occurring only once. This clonotype has more than one count but fewer than ten. Its antigen is not identified. Collection of 9 to 10 milliliters of peripheral blood was performed for each donor. Each sample had at least 6 million PBMCs isolated. The sequenced material came from blood. The sequence was collected from a woman aged 40-49 years in good health.

The CDR3 region has the DNA TGTGCCAGCAATACAGCCGGGACTAGGGTAACAGATACGCAGTATTTT. Translating gives CASNTAGTRVTDTQYF. This rearrangement joins TRBV28 to TRBJ2-3; 8 positions match TRBD2. This CDR3 is 16 amino acids long. Germline loops: CDR1 MDHEN, CDR2 SYDVKM. The trim removed 7 bases at V and 3 bases at J, leaving 12 bases unmatched. Supplemented by reference TRBV28 and TRBJ2-3, the full variable domain reads DVKVTQSSRYLVKRTGEKVFLECVQDMDHENMFWYRQDPGLGLRLIYFSYDVKMKEKGDIPEGYSVSREKKERFSLILESASTNQTSMYLCASNTAGTRVTDTQYFGPGTRLTVL.